What follows are 32 T cell receptor beta chains derived from one specimen sequenced in a study of cytomegalovirus exposure and HLA in healthy donors. In the PCR, 60 Vbeta and 13 Jbeta primers were used. Sequenced by immunoSEQ multiplex PCR; TCRdb stores in-frame clones only, minus some. The table has around 63,000 clones, about 82% seen once. Sequenced: PBMCs. These receptors all come from a woman aged 25-40 years in good health and CMV-seronegative.

The gene calls are TRBV9 and TRBJ2-1, with 9 bases that match TRBD2. V was clipped by 0 bases and J by 5 bases; unmatched bases: 6. Germline V gene lookup returns CDR1 SGDLS and CDR2 YYNGEE. The CDR3 is 16 residues long. The CDR3 DNA is TGTGCCAGCAGCGTAGAAGGCGGGGGGGACCACAATGAGCAGTTCTTC. Amino acid sequence: CASSVEGGGDHNEQFF.

This clone was picked up a small number of times. The DNA of the CDR3 is TGTGCCAGCAGTTTACCCCCACAAGGGAGCTATGGCTACACCTTC. It translates to CASSLPPQGSYGYTF. The chain combines TRBV28 with TRBJ1-2; D gene uncertain. There are 15 residues in the CDR3. CDR1 is MDHEN, CDR2 SYDVKM, per germline. Trimming took 2 bases from V and 4 from J, leaving 14 bases between them.

The chain has TRBV28 and TRBJ2-5; TRBD2 matches 7 bases. This CDR3 is 16 amino acids long. Per germline, CDR1 MDHEN and CDR2 SYDVKM. V was pared by 2 bases and J by 0 bases, with 6 bases of the junction left unmatched. CDR3 sequence (DNA): TGTGCCAGCAGTTTAGGTGGACTAGGGGACCAAGAGACCCAGTACTTC. As protein: CASSLGGLGDQETQYF.

The chain has TRBV25-1 and TRBJ1-1, with TRBD1 matching over 10 bases. V shed 6 bases and J 6 bases; nucleotides not matched to a gene: 4. The CDR3 has 13 amino acids. Germline-derived CDR1 and CDR2 are MGHDK and SYGVNS. The CDR3 coding sequence is TGTGCCAGCAGGGGACAGGGGTACGCTGAAGCTTTCTTT. Translation gives CASRGQGYAEAFF.

The gene calls are TRBV6-6 and TRBJ2-1; D gene unclear. V lost 2 bases, J lost 3 bases, and 8 bases lay in between. Germline V gene lookup returns CDR1 MNHNY and CDR2 SVGAGI (reference sequence). The CDR3 length is 14 residues. Here the CDR3 reads CASSYDGVYNEQFF. The DNA of the CDR3 is TGTGCCAGCAGTTACGATGGAGTCTACAATGAGCAGTTCTTC.

Points on this clone: Other DNA sequences in the same sample also yield this CDR3. The chain employs TRBV14 and TRBJ2-7; weak D call: TRBD1 (6 bases). Trimming took 3 bases from V and 5 from J, leaving 14 bases between them. The CDR3 length is 14 residues. CDR1 and CDR2 from the germline V gene are SGHDN and FVKESK. The CDR3 DNA reads TGTGCCAGCAGCCACCTAGATGGGGGCGACGAGCAGTACTTC. Translation: CASSHLDGGDEQYF.

The chain carries TRBV4-3 and TRBJ1-1; possible D gene TRBD1, 5 bases. The CDR3 length is 15 residues. Trimming took off 1 base at V and 6 bases at J, with 15 bases between the two ends. Germline CDR1 reads LGHNA; CDR2 reads YSLEER. The CDR3 here is CASSQGLAGPPEAFF. In DNA, the CDR3 is TGCGCCAGCAGCCAAGGCCTAGCGGGGCCGCCTGAAGCTTTCTTT.

The V and J genes are TRBV5-1 and TRBJ1-6; 7 positions agree with TRBD1. J gave up 8 bases and V 4 bases, and 9 bases lay outside the gene matches. From germline, CDR1 is SGHRS and CDR2 YFSETQ. There are 15 residues in the CDR3. The CDR3 spells CASSNYRGKDSPLHF. In nucleotides, the CDR3 is TGCGCCAGCAGCAACTACAGGGGAAAGGATTCACCCCTCCACTTT. The whole variable domain, remainder taken from reference TRBV5-1 and TRBJ1-6, is KAGVTQTPRYLIKTRGQQVTLSCSPISGHRSVSWYQQTPGQGLQFLFEYFSETQRNKGNFPGRFSGRQFSNSRSEMNVSTLELGDSALYLCASSNYRGKDSPLHFGNGTRLTVT.

This chain connects TRBV6-5 to TRBJ2-3; the D gene is possibly TRBD1 (6 bases). V dropped 5 bases and J dropped 6 bases, with 12 bases sitting between them. Germline V gene lookup returns CDR1 MNHEY and CDR2 SVGAGI. The CDR3 is 13 residues long. CDR3 sequence: CASSLRQVDTQYF. The CDR3 DNA reads as TGTGCCAGCAGTCTTAGACAGGTTGATACGCAGTATTTT.

V usage is TRBV19 and J usage is TRBJ2-1, with 7 positions matching TRBD1. Germline V gene data show CDR1 as LNHDA and CDR2 as SQIVND (reference sequence). The J segment lost 10 bases and the V segment lost 6 bases, leaving 6 bases of the junction unmatched. The CDR3 sequence is 12 residues long. The CDR3 loop is CASRNGQAEQFF. CDR3 DNA sequence: TGTGCCAGTAGAAACGGACAGGCAGAGCAGTTCTTC.

This chain links TRBV9 with TRBJ2-5, with TRBD1 identical over 7 bases. Germline V gene data show CDR1 as SGDLS and CDR2 as YYNGEE. There are 15 residues in the CDR3. After removal of 0 bases from V and 5 bases from J, the junction contained 7 bases not matched to a gene. CDR3 in DNA: TGTGCCAGCAGCGTAGGGCCGACAGGGTGGGAGACCCAGTACTTC. Its translation is CASSVGPTGWETQYF.

This clone was seen a few times. This chain joins TRBV4-3 and TRBJ2-3; weak D call: TRBD1 (6 bases). Trimming removed 4 bases at V and 0 bases at J, with 8 bases between. From germline, CDR1 is LGHNA and CDR2 YSLEER. The CDR3 consists of 14 residues. CDR3 protein: CASSPRGSTDTQYF. In DNA form, the CDR3 reads TGCGCCAGCAGCCCGAGGGGGAGCACAGATACGCAGTATTTT.

This sequence joins TRBV27 and TRBJ2-7; TRBD1 is a possible D gene (5 bases). Trimming took off 5 bases at V and 0 bases at J, with 14 bases between the two ends. CDR1 is MNHEY and CDR2 is SMNVEV in the germline V gene (reference sequence). CDR3 length: 15 residues. This CDR3 reads CASSLKDKSSYEQYF. For the CDR3, the DNA is TGTGCCAGCAGTCTCAAGGACAAGAGCTCCTACGAGCAGTACTTC.

In this sample, this clone turned up once. This chain links TRBV27 with TRBJ1-4; a weak D match, TRBD1 (5 bases). Trimming stripped 6 bases from V and 1 base from J, with 9 bases between. The CDR3 totals 14 residues. Germline lookup yields CDR1 MNHEY and CDR2 SMNVEV (reference sequence). The CDR3, as DNA: TGTGCCAGCAGGGGGCGGGGAACTAATGAAAAACTGTTTTTT. Its translation is CASRGRGTNEKLFF.

The V gene is TRBV11-2, the J gene TRBJ2-5; 7 bases map to TRBD1. CDR3 length equals 16 residues. The V segment lost 0 bases and the J segment 5 bases; nucleotides outside the gene matches: 9. CDR1 and CDR2 from the germline V gene are SGHAT and FQNNGV. The CDR3 sequence: CASSLEAPRQGETQYF. CDR3 DNA: TGTGCCAGCAGCTTAGAGGCTCCGAGACAGGGTGAGACCCAGTACTTC.

This chain links TRBV7-9 with TRBJ2-7, with D possibly TRBD1 on 6 matching bases. The germline gives CDR1 SEHNR, CDR2 FQNEAQ (reference sequence). The CDR3 is 12 amino acids. V dropped 5 bases and J dropped 3 bases, with 8 bases sitting between them. The CDR3 region is CASSEQGYEQYF. CDR3 DNA sequence: TGTGCCAGCAGCGAACAGGGCTACGAGCAGTACTTC.

J is TRBJ2-5 and V is TRBV5-1, with a weak D call TRBD2 (6 bases). The CDR3 contains 14 residues. In germline, CDR1 is SGHRS, CDR2 YFSETQ. V lost 0 bases, J lost 1 base, and 7 bases lay in between. The CDR3, as DNA: TGCGCCAGCAGCTTGGGACTAGTCCAAGAGACCCAGTACTTC. Its protein product is CASSLGLVQETQYF. Together with reference TRBV5-1 and TRBJ2-5, the CDR3 gives the full variable domain: KAGVTQTPRYLIKTRGQQVTLSCSPISGHRSVSWYQQTPGQGLQFLFEYFSETQRNKGNFPGRFSGRQFSNSRSEMNVSTLELGDSALYLCASSLGLVQETQYFGPGTRLLVL.

This sequence joins TRBV4-1 and TRBJ1-1; weak D call: TRBD1 (6 bases). Trimming removed 3 bases from V and 0 bases from J, with 11 bases in between. Germline-derived CDR1 and CDR2 are MGHRA and YSYEKL. The CDR3 runs 15 residues. In nucleotides, the CDR3 is TGCGCCAGCAGCCACCGTGGACAGCTGAACACTGAAGCTTTCTTT. Protein sequence: CASSHRGQLNTEAFF.

The CDR3 loop is CASSDTGVANTEAFF. The CDR3 DNA reads as TGTGCCAGCAGTGATACAGGGGTGGCGAACACTGAAGCTTTCTTT. The V call is TRBV6-4, the J call TRBJ1-1; 7 bases match TRBD1. CDR1 is MRHNA, CDR2 SNTAGT, per germline. The CDR3 is made up of 15 amino acids. J was trimmed by 1 base and V by 3 bases; bases with no gene match: 5.

V is TRBV19 and J is TRBJ1-2; weak D call: TRBD1 (5 bases). The germline V gene encodes CDR1 LNHDA and CDR2 SQIVND (reference sequence). The CDR3 consists of 13 residues. The V gene lost 7 bases and the J gene lost 4 bases, with 13 bases spanning the gap. The CDR3 is CASKRGGAYGYTF. CDR3 in DNA: TGTGCCAGTAAGAGGGGAGGGGCCTATGGCTACACCTTC.

V and J are TRBV30 and TRBJ2-1, with 9 nucleotides matching TRBD1. V trimming: 3 bases; J trimming: 3 bases; junction bases outside the gene matches: 6. Per germline, CDR1 GTSNPN and CDR2 SVGIG (reference sequence). CDR3 length: 15 amino acids. Here the CDR3 DNA reads TGTGCCTGGAGCCCCGGGACAGGGCACTACAATGAGCAGTTCTTC. Encoded protein: CAWSPGTGHYNEQFF.

The chain joins TRBV27 to TRBJ2-7; TRBD2 is a possible D gene (6 bases). Per the germline V gene, CDR1 is MNHEY and CDR2 is SMNVEV (reference sequence). The CDR3 covers 15 residues. V dropped 5 bases and J dropped 0 bases, with 14 bases sitting between them. For the CDR3, the DNA is TGTGCCAGCAGTCAACCGGGGGAGAGCTCCTACGAGCAGTACTTC. This gives the protein CASSQPGESSYEQYF.

The chain uses TRBV6-6 and TRBJ1-6, with a tentative D call TRBD1 (5 bases). CDR1 and CDR2 (germline): MNHNY, SVGAGI (reference sequence). This CDR3 spans 14 amino acids. Deletions cut 6 bases from V and 0 bases from J, with 6 bases between. The CDR3: CASRDNSYNSPLHF. The CDR3 nucleotides are TGTGCCAGCAGGGACAACTCCTATAATTCACCCCTCCACTTT.

The V call is TRBV19, the J call TRBJ1-1, with D hard to call. From germline, CDR1 is LNHDA and CDR2 SQIVND (reference sequence). The ends were cut back, 3 bases at V and 0 bases at J, with 8 bases in the middle. CDR3 length: 14 residues. This CDR3 reads CASSIDTMNTEAFF. The CDR3 DNA follows: TGTGCCAGTAGTATCGACACCATGAACACTGAAGCTTTCTTT. Combining the CDR3 with reference TRBV19 and TRBJ1-1 gives the whole variable domain DGGITQSPKYLFRKEGQNVTLSCEQNLNHDAMYWYRQDPGQGLRLIYYSQIVNDFQKGDIAEGYSVSREKKESFPLTVTSAQKNPTAFYLCASSIDTMNTEAFFGQGTRLTVV.

The J gene is TRBJ2-7, the V gene TRBV19; 9 nucleotides align to TRBD1. The CDR3 runs to 16 residues. Germline V gene data show CDR1 as LNHDA and CDR2 as SQIVND (reference sequence). V shed 6 bases, J shed 6 bases, and the junction held 15 bases outside the gene matches. In DNA, the CDR3 is TGTGCCAGTAGCCTCCTTTCCGGGACAGGGTCTTCCGAGCAGTACTTC. It specifies CASSLLSGTGSSEQYF.

The V call is TRBV7-9, the J call TRBJ2-3; TRBD2 matches 7 bases. CDR1 is SEHNR and CDR2 is FQNEAQ in the germline V gene (reference sequence). The CDR3 loop spans 14 amino acids. Losses at the gene ends were 3 bases for V and 4 bases for J; bases not matched to a gene: 4. CDR3 region: CASSLERGADTQYF. In DNA form, the CDR3 reads TGTGCCAGCAGCTTGGAACGGGGGGCAGATACGCAGTATTTT.

The chain is built from TRBV12-5 and TRBJ2-5, with D tentatively TRBD1 (5 bases). Trimming removed 4 bases from V and 1 base from J, with 7 bases in between. CDR3 size: 13 residues. CDR1 is LGHNT and CDR2 is FRNRAP in the germline V gene. CDR3 residues: CASGSQGQETQYF. The DNA for the CDR3 is TGTGCTAGTGGTTCTCAGGGCCAAGAGACCCAGTACTTC.

The CDR3 coding sequence is TGTGCCAGCAGTTTATCAAGCCCTAACTATGGCTACACCTTC. Translation gives CASSLSSPNYGYTF. V usage is TRBV27 and J usage is TRBJ1-2, with D unclear. V lost 0 bases and J lost 0, with 5 bases in between. The germline V gene encodes CDR1 MNHEY and CDR2 SMNVEV (reference sequence). The CDR3 is 14 amino acids.

The chain joins TRBV11-2 to TRBJ2-3, with D hard to call. With 4 bases removed from V and 0 bases from J, the gap between germline ends came to 11 bases. The CDR3 covers 15 residues. Looked up from germline, CDR1 is SGHAT and CDR2 is FQNNGV. CDR3 loop: CASSSKEFSTDTQYF. The CDR3 DNA is TGTGCCAGCAGCTCAAAAGAGTTTAGCACAGATACGCAGTATTTT.

The V call is TRBV4-3, the J call TRBJ2-3; D call uncertain. Trimming pared 0 bases from V and 5 bases from J, leaving 6 bases between. This CDR3 is built from 13 residues. Germline loops: CDR1 LGHNA, CDR2 YSLEER. Written as DNA, the CDR3 is TGCGCCAGCAGCCAAGATCCGGGAGATACGCAGTATTTT. Its protein product is CASSQDPGDTQYF.

In this sample, this clone turned up once. The genes are TRBV7-9 and TRBJ1-6; 8 bases are shared with TRBD1. Germline CDR1 SEHNR, CDR2 FQNEAQ (reference sequence). V shed 5 bases, J shed 6 bases, and the junction held 12 bases outside the gene matches. The CDR3 loop spans 17 amino acids. The DNA of the CDR3 is TGTGCCAGCAGCCGTTCTCAGGACAGGGCTTCTAATTCACCCCTCCACTTT. Translation: CASSRSQDRASNSPLHF.

The gene calls are TRBV4-2 and TRBJ2-7; TRBD1 aligns across 11 bases. Germline V gives CDR1 LGHNA, CDR2 YNFKEQ. The CDR3 extends over 16 amino acids. Losses at the gene ends were 0 bases for V and 3 bases for J; bases not matched to a gene: 4. The CDR3 spells CASSQDPGTGGYEQYF. The CDR3 region has the DNA TGTGCCAGCAGCCAAGATCCCGGGACAGGGGGCTACGAGCAGTACTTC.